Listed below are T cell receptor beta chains from one sample, sequenced in a study of blood T cell repertoires in COVID-19. The table came from immunoSEQ multiplex PCR; TCRdb's copy has only in-frame clones and leaves some out. The table has roughly 400,000 clones, 70% to 90% seen once. The material sequenced was PBMCs or T cells enriched from blood (not recorded which). These receptors were collected from a woman younger than 35 who had been exposed to COVID-19. Both conserved end residues are trimmed from each CDR3. The D gene is left open where the match is weak.

d_gene: TRBD2; j_gene: TRBJ2-7; v_gene: TRBV28; CDR3aa: ASSPPLAGRRAEQY
d_gene: TRBD1; j_gene: TRBJ2-5; v_gene: TRBV10-3; CDR3aa: AIRGGASETQY
d_gene: TRBD1; j_gene: TRBJ2-4; v_gene: TRBV3-1/TRBV3-2; CDR3aa: ASSQKGAGIQY
d_gene: NA; j_gene: TRBJ2-1; v_gene: TRBV6-4; CDR3aa: ASSDPADNSNEQF
d_gene: NA; j_gene: TRBJ2-6; v_gene: TRBV4-1; CDR3aa: ASSQEWGRVGGANVLT
d_gene: NA; j_gene: TRBJ2-2; v_gene: TRBV18; CDR3aa: ASSPSGNTGELF
d_gene: NA; j_gene: TRBJ2-3; v_gene: TRBV12-1; CDR3aa: ASSPGDSRGGH
d_gene: NA; j_gene: TRBJ1-5; v_gene: TRBV6-4; CDR3aa: ASSVADNQPQH
d_gene: TRBD2; j_gene: TRBJ2-3; v_gene: TRBV20-1; CDR3aa: SASAGLAGGTDTQY
d_gene: TRBD1; j_gene: TRBJ2-5; v_gene: TRBV2; CDR3aa: ASRDSGGGETQY
d_gene: TRBD2; j_gene: TRBJ2-2; v_gene: TRBV6-1; CDR3aa: ASSDGREFDTGELF
d_gene: TRBD1; j_gene: TRBJ1-4; v_gene: TRBV2; CDR3aa: ASTNRGRVATNEKLF
d_gene: TRBD1; j_gene: TRBJ2-1; v_gene: TRBV11-2; CDR3aa: ASSFEGTGAYNEQF
d_gene: TRBD1; j_gene: TRBJ2-7; v_gene: TRBV11-2; CDR3aa: ASSTPQGALHEQY
d_gene: NA; j_gene: TRBJ1-3; v_gene: TRBV11-2; CDR3aa: ASSLATFLSGNTIY
d_gene: NA; j_gene: TRBJ1-5; v_gene: TRBV28; CDR3aa: ASSPTHSSNQPQH
d_gene: NA; j_gene: TRBJ2-3; v_gene: TRBV24-1; CDR3aa: ATSDSGLDTQY
d_gene: NA; j_gene: TRBJ2-5; v_gene: TRBV18; CDR3aa: ASSRTGEGVGKEETQY
d_gene: NA; j_gene: TRBJ2-6; v_gene: TRBV21-1; CDR3aa: ASKYPRASSGANVLT
d_gene: NA; j_gene: TRBJ1-1; v_gene: TRBV27; CDR3aa: ASSLLREVGTEAF
d_gene: TRBD1; j_gene: TRBJ1-5; v_gene: TRBV12-3/TRBV12-4; CDR3aa: ASSRQGGQPQH
d_gene: TRBD1; j_gene: TRBJ2-7; v_gene: TRBV6-5; CDR3aa: ASRPRDRSSYEQY
d_gene: NA; j_gene: TRBJ2-2; v_gene: TRBV28; CDR3aa: ASKRRVMTTGELF
d_gene: NA; j_gene: TRBJ2-1; v_gene: TRBV25-1; CDR3aa: ASSDSGQGGGNEQF
d_gene: NA; j_gene: TRBJ1-5; v_gene: TRBV19; CDR3aa: ASSVHEGGQPQH
d_gene: TRBD2; j_gene: TRBJ2-7; v_gene: TRBV2; CDR3aa: ASSEDRGVPEQY
d_gene: TRBD1; j_gene: TRBJ1-4; v_gene: TRBV28; CDR3aa: ASSSPTQGQGREKLF
d_gene: TRBD1; j_gene: TRBJ1-5; v_gene: TRBV24-1; CDR3aa: ATSDTGAFNQPQH
d_gene: NA; j_gene: TRBJ1-1; v_gene: TRBV6-5; CDR3aa: ASTRRGDTEAF
d_gene: TRBD2; j_gene: TRBJ2-1; v_gene: TRBV15; CDR3aa: ATSFSLAGGGGEQF
d_gene: TRBD2; j_gene: TRBJ2-1; v_gene: TRBV7-9; CDR3aa: ASSATSGSFSEQF
d_gene: TRBD1; j_gene: TRBJ2-7; v_gene: TRBV18; CDR3aa: ASSPGQGRGEQY
d_gene: NA; j_gene: TRBJ1-5; v_gene: TRBV7-8; CDR3aa: ASSPKAYRDSNQPQH
d_gene: TRBD1; j_gene: TRBJ2-3; v_gene: TRBV3-1/TRBV3-2; CDR3aa: ASSFYVGQESTDTQY
d_gene: NA; j_gene: TRBJ1-6; v_gene: TRBV5-4; CDR3aa: ASSLAGGGLHSPLH
d_gene: TRBD1; j_gene: TRBJ1-2; v_gene: TRBV2; CDR3aa: ASSDPGGLGGYT
d_gene: NA; j_gene: TRBJ1-4; v_gene: TRBV6-5; CDR3aa: ASLERQLNEKLF
d_gene: TRBD2; j_gene: TRBJ2-3; v_gene: TRBV5-1; CDR3aa: ASSLSASGLYTDTQY